This is a list of T cell receptor beta chains from one sample in a study of radiotherapy plus CTLA-4 blockade in lung cancer. Here immunoSEQ multiplex PCR was the method, and the copy in TCRdb shows in-frame clones only, minus some. The sample has roughly 120,000 clones; around 75% are singletons. The source material was peripheral blood, sampled from a patient treated with radiotherapy plus ipilimumab. The receptor set was obtained from a human donor with non-small cell lung cancer who had a partial response to radiotherapy plus ipilimumab. CDR3s include the opening cysteine and the closing phenylalanine or tryptophan. A D gene is named only where the DNA matches it firmly. A row's size may be missing; if present it is once, few, many or a size class.

>-|TRBV28|-|TRBJ2-1
CASRDSGLSSYNEQFF
TGTGCCAGCAGGGACTCGGGACTGTCATCCTACAATGAGCAGTTCTTC
>-|TRBV7-2|-|TRBJ1-6
CASSFAGSDNSPLHF
TGTGCCAGCAGCTTCGCAGGGTCGGATAATTCACCCCTCCACTTT
>TRBD2|TRBV30|-|TRBJ2-1
CAWVPLAGSGNEQFF
TGTGCCTGGGTTCCTCTAGCGGGAAGTGGGAATGAGCAGTTCTTC
>-|TRBV10-3|-|TRBJ1-5
CAISKGVDQPQHF
TGTGCCATCAGTAAAGGGGTTGATCAGCCCCAGCATTTT
>-|TRBV13|once|TRBJ2-7
CASSLNLGDYEQYF
TGTGCCAGCAGCTTAAATCTCGGAGACTACGAGCAGTACTTC
>-|TRBV5-4|-|TRBJ2-5
CASSPPRGSATVAGETQYF
TGTGCCAGCAGCCCCCCCCGCGGCTCAGCGACCGTCGCAGGGGAGACCCAGTACTTC
>-|TRBV5-5|-|TRBJ2-4
CASSLTNREMDIQYF
TGTGCCAGCAGCCTAACCAACAGGGAGATGGACATTCAGTACTTC
>TRBD1|TRBV19|-|TRBJ1-5
CASKDRGRPQHF
TGTGCCAGTAAGGACAGGGGCCGTCCCCAGCATTTT
>-|TRBV10-3|few|TRBJ1-4
CAISDGQGEKLFF
TGTGCCATCAGTGACGGTCAGGGGGAAAAACTGTTTTTT
>-|TRBV6-1|-|TRBJ1-5
CASSVTPDEPQHF
TGTGCCAGCAGTGTCACACCTGATGAGCCCCAGCATTTT
>-|TRBV28|-|TRBJ1-2
CATPQQGLNYGYTF
TGTGCCACTCCACAACAGGGATTAAACTATGGCTACACCTTC
>-|TRBV30|-|TRBJ1-5
CAWSVPRSGSAQHF
TGTGCCTGGAGTGTACCCCGGTCGGGTTCGGCCCAGCATTTT
>-|TRBV2|-|TRBJ1-2
CASSEVQFDGYTF
TGTGCCAGCAGTGAAGTTCAGTTCGATGGCTACACCTTC
>-|TRBV4-1|few|TRBJ2-6
CASSQESFSGANVLTF
TGCGCCAGCAGCCAAGAATCATTCTCTGGGGCCAACGTCCTGACTTTC
>TRBD2|TRBV9|-|TRBJ2-7
CASSFGLAGYEQYF
TGTGCCAGCAGCTTTGGACTAGCGGGTTACGAGCAGTACTTC
>-|TRBV7-2|few|TRBJ2-1
CASSLTGSRVGYNEQFF
TGTGCCAGCAGCTTAACTGGGTCGCGGGTAGGCTACAATGAGCAGTTCTTC
>TRBD2|TRBV15|-|TRBJ2-5
CATSRARTSGQETQYF
TGTGCCACCAGCAGAGCGCGGACTAGCGGTCAAGAGACCCAGTACTTC
>TRBD1|TRBV2|-|TRBJ1-1
CASKGTGVAGAEAFF
TGTGCCAGCAAGGGGACAGGGGTTGCCGGCGCTGAAGCTTTCTTT
>TRBD2|TRBV25-1|-|TRBJ2-2
CASSEIGLATNTGELFF
TGTGCCAGCAGTGAAATCGGACTAGCGACGAACACCGGGGAGCTGTTTTTT
>-|TRBV7-2|-|TRBJ1-1
CASSLAARAEAFF
TGTGCCAGCAGCTTAGCGGCCAGGGCTGAAGCTTTCTTT
>-|TRBV4-2|few|TRBJ1-1
CASSQPSGWNTEAFF
TGTGCCAGCAGCCAACCTTCAGGGTGGAACACTGAAGCTTTCTTT
>TRBD2|TRBV7-2|-|TRBJ2-2
CASSRTSGPVNTGELFF
TGTGCCAGCAGCAGGACTAGCGGGCCCGTGAACACCGGGGAGCTGTTTTTT
>-|TRBV27|-|TRBJ2-1
CASSLSRQVSYNEQFF
TGTGCCAGCAGTTTATCCCGACAGGTTTCCTACAATGAGCAGTTCTTC
>-|TRBV14|-|TRBJ2-3
CASSQIGASDTQYF
TGTGCCAGCAGCCAGATAGGGGCCTCAGATACGCAGTATTTT
>-|TRBV6-5|few|TRBJ2-4
CATSTGLLAKNIQYF
TGTGCCACCAGTACGGGACTCCTAGCCAAAAACATTCAGTACTTC
>TRBD1|TRBV5-4|-|TRBJ2-1
CASSDRNNEQFF
TGTGCCAGCTCGGACAGGAACAATGAGCAGTTCTTC
>TRBD2|TRBV28|few|TRBJ2-7
CASTRGLAGGKNHEQYF
TGTGCCAGCACCCGTGGGCTAGCGGGAGGTAAAAACCACGAGCAGTACTTC
>-|TRBV11-2|many|TRBJ2-7
CASSPRRGPYEQYF
TGTGCCAGCAGCCCCCGCAGGGGACCCTACGAGCAGTACTTC
>TRBD1|TRBV6-5|few|TRBJ2-7
CATRDRGPYEQYF
TGTGCCACCAGGGACAGGGGGCCATACGAGCAGTACTTC
>-|TRBV6-1|once|TRBJ2-2
CASRAGSTAGELFF
TGTGCCAGCAGGGCCGGGAGTACCGCCGGGGAGCTGTTTTTT
>-|TRBV5-1|-|TRBJ1-2
CASSLDLSGYGYTF
TGCGCCAGCAGCTTGGATCTAAGCGGGTATGGCTACACCTTC
>-|TRBV5-6|-|TRBJ1-1
CASSFLRDSDGPTEAFF
TGTGCCAGCAGCTTCCTTAGGGACTCAGACGGGCCCACTGAAGCTTTCTTT
>TRBD1|TRBV5-1|-|TRBJ1-5
CASSPTGDQPQHF
TGCGCCAGCAGCCCCACAGGGGACCAGCCCCAGCATTTT
>-|TRBV7-2|-|TRBJ2-7
CASSPRGTWAYEQYF
TGTGCCAGCAGCCCCAGGGGAACATGGGCCTACGAGCAGTACTTC
>TRBD1|TRBV6-1|-|TRBJ1-2
CASSEAPGQGGYTF
TGTGCCAGCAGTGAGGCGCCGGGACAGGGTGGCTACACCTTC
>-|TRBV27|-|TRBJ1-2
CASSPRGGNYGYTF
TGTGCCAGCAGCCCCAGAGGGGGTAACTATGGCTACACCTTC
>-|TRBV28|many|TRBJ2-1
CASSLRDYEQFF
TGTGCCAGCAGTTTGAGGGACTATGAGCAGTTCTTC
>TRBD1|TRBV19|once|TRBJ1-2
CASSNDRGLRGYTF
TGTGCCAGTAGTAACGACAGGGGGCTGCGCGGCTACACCTTC
>TRBD1|TRBV29-1|-|TRBJ1-1
CSVKFPGQGPEAFF
TGCAGCGTCAAGTTTCCGGGACAGGGACCTGAAGCTTTCTTT
>-|TRBV19|-|TRBJ1-2
CASSIPSGTKLYGYTF
TGTGCCAGTAGTATCCCCTCCGGGACAAAACTATATGGCTACACCTTC
>-|TRBV4-3|-|TRBJ2-1
CASSQVRTGYNEQFF
TGCGCCAGCAGCCAAGTCAGGACTGGATACAATGAGCAGTTCTTC
>TRBD2|TRBV20-1|once|TRBJ2-1
CSSGAWNEQFF
TGCAGTAGCGGGGCGTGGAATGAGCAGTTCTTC
>TRBD2|TRBV10-3|-|TRBJ2-1
CAISDRLAGGGNEQFF
TGTGCCATCAGTGACCGACTAGCGGGAGGGGGGAATGAGCAGTTCTTC
>TRBD2|TRBV4-1|-|TRBJ2-1
CASSQEIAGGPHNEQFF
TGCGCCAGCAGCCAAGAAATAGCGGGAGGGCCACACAATGAGCAGTTCTTC
>-|TRBV28|-|TRBJ1-5
CASSGGFNSNQPQHF
TGTGCCAGCAGTGGGGGGTTCAATAGCAATCAGCCCCAGCATTTT
>-|TRBV7-9|-|TRBJ2-4
CASSPAGNIQYF
TGTGCCAGCAGCCCCGCAGGAAACATTCAGTACTTC
>TRBD1|TRBV9|-|TRBJ1-3
CASSLTGGGGNTIYF
TGTGCCAGCAGCTTAACAGGGGGCGGAGGGAACACCATATATTTT
>-|TRBV6-5|-|TRBJ2-1
CASSYSSRTAYNEQFF
TGTGCCAGCAGTTACTCGTCCCGGACAGCATACAATGAGCAGTTCTTC